Below, 3 T cell receptor beta chains from the same sample are listed, as sequenced in a study of metastatic and nonmetastatic thyroid tumors. TCRdb used MiXCR to call clones anew from the PCR reads. The sample has about 17,000 clones, about 27% seen once. Thyroid surgery was performed in patients who had received no treatment beforehand. Material for sequencing was tumor tissue. The receptors originated from a female donor with papillary thyroid cancer or a benign thyroid nodule (not recorded which). Some clones in this sample may be carry-over from other donors' samples.

The chain has TRBV20-1 and TRBJ1-5; no clear D gene. The CDR3 length is 12 residues. Germline loops: CDR1 DFQATT, CDR2 SNEGSKA (reference sequence). CDR3 DNA: TGCAGCGCGCGTGAAGCAAATCAGCCCCAGCATTTT. Encoded protein: CSAREANQPQHF.

This clone was counted only a few times. V usage is TRBV6-5 and J usage is TRBJ1-2; no definite D call. The CDR3 consists of 16 residues. Germline CDR1 and CDR2: MNHEY and SVGAGI. The V end lost 0 bases, the J end lost 0 bases, and 11 bases lay between the germline ends. CDR3 residues: CASSYSYSGANYGYTF. CDR3 DNA sequence: TGTGCCAGCAGTTACTCGTATTCCGGGGCTAACTATGGCTACACCTTC.

This clone was seen ten or more times. The chain employs TRBV7-9 and TRBJ1-1; no firm D call. This CDR3 comprises 12 residues. Trimming stripped 1 base from V and 4 bases from J, with 4 bases between. CDR1 is SEHNR and CDR2 is FQNEAQ in the germline V gene (reference sequence). The CDR3 nucleotides are TGTGCCAGCAGCTTAGTGCGCACTGAAGCTTTCTTT. This translates into CASSLVRTEAFF.